This T cell receptor (beta chain) is from a study of T cells in tuberculosis. General study results and limits: Active tuberculosis alpha repertoires lay closer to GMM-specific TCRs than controls'. The TCR-beta difference was not significant; alpha differences partly reflected length.

The repertoire was sequenced with immunoSEQ multiplex PCR; TCRdb's copy has only in-frame clones and lacks some. The sample includes roughly 34,000 clones, nearly 97% seen only once; the top ten take over 2%. Trimming took 2 bases from V and 5 from J; bases not matched to a gene: 8. Looked up from germline, CDR1 is SGHTS and CDR2 is YDEGEE. The CDR3 totals 16 residues. Turning to this clone: What it binds is not known.

Each clinical donor contributed on average roughly 92,000 T cells from unsorted cryopreserved PBMC. This chain joins TRBV5-8 and TRBJ1-4; the match to TRBD1 covers 8 bases. The sample comprised PBMCs. This clonotype was obtained from a donor between 10 and 35 years old with latent tuberculosis or without tuberculosis infection. The CDR3 reads CASSFGWGQENEKLFF. DNA for the CDR3: TGTGCCAGCAGCTTTGGCTGGGGACAGGAAAATGAAAAACTGTTTTTT.